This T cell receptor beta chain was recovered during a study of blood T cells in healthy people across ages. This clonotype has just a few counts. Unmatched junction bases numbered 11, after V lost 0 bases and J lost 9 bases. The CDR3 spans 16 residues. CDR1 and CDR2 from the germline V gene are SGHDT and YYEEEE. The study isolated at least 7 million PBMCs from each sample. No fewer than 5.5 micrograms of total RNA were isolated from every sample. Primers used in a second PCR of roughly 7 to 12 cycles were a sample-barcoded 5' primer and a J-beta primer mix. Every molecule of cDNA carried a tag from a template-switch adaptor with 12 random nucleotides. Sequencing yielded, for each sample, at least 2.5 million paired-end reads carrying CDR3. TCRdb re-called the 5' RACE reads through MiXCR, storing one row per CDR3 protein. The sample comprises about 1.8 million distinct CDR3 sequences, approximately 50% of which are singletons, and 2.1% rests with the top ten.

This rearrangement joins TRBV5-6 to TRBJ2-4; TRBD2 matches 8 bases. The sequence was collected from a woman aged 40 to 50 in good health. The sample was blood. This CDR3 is CASSLALAGGLSIQYF. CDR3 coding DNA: TGTGCCAGCAGCTTGGCCCTCGCGGGGGGCTTGAGCATTCAGTACTTC.